Below, one T cell receptor (beta chain) is given with its context. Its antigen is currently unknown. This sample was taken from a study of cytomegalovirus exposure and HLA in healthy donors. It was with 60 Vbeta and 13 Jbeta primers that the PCR ran. Method: immunoSEQ multiplex PCR; TCRdb's copy keeps in-frame clones and lacks some. This table has roughly 150,000 clones, around 80% appearing once. Findings of the study overall: One variant, a missense change in DCLRE1C, was linked in a later analysis to TCR beta V- and J-gene trimming.

V lost 4 bases to trimming and J lost 11 bases, with 11 bases between them. The V gene's germline CDR1 is SNHLY and CDR2 FYNNEI. The CDR3 runs 11 residues. This receptor was obtained from a man between 18 and 29 years old in good health and CMV-seropositive. The J gene is TRBJ1-1, the V gene TRBV2, with a tentative D call TRBD1 (6 bases). Sequenced sample: PBMCs. DNA for the CDR3: TGTGCCAGCAGTGGGGACATGTGGGCTTTCTTT. Its translation is CASSGDMWAFF.